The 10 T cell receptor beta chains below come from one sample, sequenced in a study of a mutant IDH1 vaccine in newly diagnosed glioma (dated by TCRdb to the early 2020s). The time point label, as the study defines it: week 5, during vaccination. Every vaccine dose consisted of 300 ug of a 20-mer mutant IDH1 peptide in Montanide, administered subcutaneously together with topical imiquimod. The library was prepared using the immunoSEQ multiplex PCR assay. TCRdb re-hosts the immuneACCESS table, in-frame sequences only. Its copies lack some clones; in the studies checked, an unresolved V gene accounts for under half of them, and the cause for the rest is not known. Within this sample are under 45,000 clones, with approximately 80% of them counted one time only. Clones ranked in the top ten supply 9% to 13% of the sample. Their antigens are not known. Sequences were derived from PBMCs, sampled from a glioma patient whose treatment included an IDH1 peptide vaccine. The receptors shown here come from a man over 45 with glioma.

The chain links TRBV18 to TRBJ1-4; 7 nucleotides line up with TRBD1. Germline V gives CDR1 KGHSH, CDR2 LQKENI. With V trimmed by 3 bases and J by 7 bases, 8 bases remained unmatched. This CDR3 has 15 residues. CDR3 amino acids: CASSPLDREFEKLFF. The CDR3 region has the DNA TGTGCCAGCTCACCGCTCGACAGGGAGTTTGAAAAACTGTTTTTT.

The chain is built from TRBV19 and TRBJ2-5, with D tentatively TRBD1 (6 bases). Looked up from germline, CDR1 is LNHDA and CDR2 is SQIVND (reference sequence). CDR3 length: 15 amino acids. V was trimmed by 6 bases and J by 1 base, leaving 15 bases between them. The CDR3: CASRGRTAPQETQYF. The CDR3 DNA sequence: TGTGCCAGTAGGGGCCGGACAGCTCCCCAAGAGACCCAGTACTTC.

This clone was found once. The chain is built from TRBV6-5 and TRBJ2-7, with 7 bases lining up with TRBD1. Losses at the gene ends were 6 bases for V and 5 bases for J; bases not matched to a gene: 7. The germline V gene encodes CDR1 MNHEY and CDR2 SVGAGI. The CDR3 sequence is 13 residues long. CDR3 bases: TGTGCCAGCAGAGCCTCCCAGGGGGACGAGCAGTACTTC. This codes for CASRASQGDEQYF.

CDR3 sequence: CASSPPGAPSSYNEQFF. The CDR3 DNA reads TGTGCCAGCAGCCCCCCGGGAGCGCCCAGCTCCTACAATGAGCAGTTCTTC. The V and J genes are TRBV7-6 and TRBJ2-1; TRBD2 is a possible D gene (6 bases). V gave up 5 bases and J gave up 0 bases, with 17 bases separating them. The germline V gene encodes CDR1 SGHVS and CDR2 FNYEAQ. This CDR3 comprises 17 residues.

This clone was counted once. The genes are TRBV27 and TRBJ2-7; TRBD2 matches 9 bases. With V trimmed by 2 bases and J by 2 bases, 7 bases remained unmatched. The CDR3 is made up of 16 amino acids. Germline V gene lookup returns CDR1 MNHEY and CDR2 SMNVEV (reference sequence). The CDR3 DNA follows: TGTGCCAGCAGTTTACATCTGACTAGCGGACCCTACGAGCAGTACTTC. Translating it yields CASSLHLTSGPYEQYF.

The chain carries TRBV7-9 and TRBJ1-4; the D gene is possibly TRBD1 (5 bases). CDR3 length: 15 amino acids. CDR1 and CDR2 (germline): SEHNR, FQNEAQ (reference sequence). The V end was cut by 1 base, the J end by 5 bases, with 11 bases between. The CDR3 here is CASSLEQGPNEKLFF. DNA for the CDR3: TGTGCCAGCAGCTTAGAGCAGGGACCCAATGAAAAACTGTTTTTT.

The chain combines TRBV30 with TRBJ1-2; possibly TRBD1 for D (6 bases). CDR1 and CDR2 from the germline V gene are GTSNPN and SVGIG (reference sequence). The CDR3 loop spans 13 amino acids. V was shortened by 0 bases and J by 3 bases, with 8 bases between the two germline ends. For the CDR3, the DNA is TGTGCCTGGAGTGTTAGGGGGGACTATGGCTACACCTTC. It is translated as CAWSVRGDYGYTF. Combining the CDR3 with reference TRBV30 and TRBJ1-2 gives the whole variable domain SQTIHQWPATLVQPVGSPLSLECTVEGTSNPNLYWYRQAAGRGLQLLFYSVGIGQISSEVPQNLSASRPQDRQFILSSKKLLLSDSGFYLCAWSVRGDYGYTFGSGTRLTVV.

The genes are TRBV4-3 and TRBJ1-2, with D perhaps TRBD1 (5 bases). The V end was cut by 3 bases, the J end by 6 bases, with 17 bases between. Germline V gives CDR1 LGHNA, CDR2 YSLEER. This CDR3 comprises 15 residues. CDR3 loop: CASSHDSEGVDGYTF. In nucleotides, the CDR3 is TGCGCCAGCAGCCACGACTCAGAAGGGGTCGATGGCTACACCTTC.

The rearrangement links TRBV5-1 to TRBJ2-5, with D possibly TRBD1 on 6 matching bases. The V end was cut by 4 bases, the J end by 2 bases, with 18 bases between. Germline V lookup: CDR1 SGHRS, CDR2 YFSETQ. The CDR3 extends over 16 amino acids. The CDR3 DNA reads TGCGCCAGCAGCCTGCAGGCAGGGGTCAAGCAAGAGACCCAGTACTTC. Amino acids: CASSLQAGVKQETQYF.

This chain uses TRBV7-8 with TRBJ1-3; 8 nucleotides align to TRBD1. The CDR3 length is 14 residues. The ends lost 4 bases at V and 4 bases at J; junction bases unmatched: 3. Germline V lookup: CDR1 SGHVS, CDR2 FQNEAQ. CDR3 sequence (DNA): TGTGCCAGCAGCTCGCGGACAGGGGGAAACACCATATATTTT. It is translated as CASSSRTGGNTIYF.